Following are 21 T cell receptor beta chains from one sample sequenced in a study of blood T cell repertoires in COVID-19. Assay used: immunoSEQ multiplex PCR; TCRdb lists only in-frame clones, some missing. The repertoire holds 60,000 to 70,000 clones, with nearly 85% as singletons. Sample: peripheral blood. The receptors were gathered from a human donor in a cohort sampled during active COVID-19.

CDR3 loop: CAWSGRRNTEAFF. The CDR3, as DNA: TGTGCCTGGAGTGGACGGAGGAACACTGAAGCTTTCTTT. The V and J genes are TRBV30 and TRBJ1-1; D is ambiguous. The CDR3 has 13 amino acids. Trimming shortened V by 1 base and J by 1 base, and 7 bases separated the two germline ends. Germline assignment: CDR1 GTSNPN and CDR2 SVGIG (reference sequence).

The chain couples TRBV5-1 to TRBJ1-2; 8 nucleotides agree with TRBD1. V shed 3 bases and J 6 bases; nucleotides not matched to a gene: 10. CDR1 is SGHRS, CDR2 YFSETQ, per germline. This CDR3 has 15 amino acids. The CDR3 spells CASSSIQGAKDGYTF. DNA of the CDR3: TGCGCCAGCAGCTCGATCCAGGGGGCCAAGGATGGCTACACCTTC.

V is TRBV4-2 and J is TRBJ2-1; 9 positions agree with TRBD2. Trimming removed 4 bases from V and 1 base from J; junction bases left unmatched: 2. The CDR3 covers 15 residues. The germline gives CDR1 LGHNA, CDR2 YNFKEQ. CDR3 loop: CASSRAGGSYNEQFF. The CDR3 nucleotides are TGTGCCAGCAGCCGGGCGGGGGGGTCCTACAATGAGCAGTTCTTC.

This clone was counted a few times. The chain employs TRBV5-1 and TRBJ1-1, with a weak D call TRBD1 (6 bases). V shed 0 bases and J shed 0 bases, with 9 bases lying between them. The CDR3 covers 15 residues. CDR1 SGHRS and CDR2 YFSETQ come from the germline V gene. The CDR3 reads CASSLGGRLNTEAFF. In nucleotides, the CDR3 is TGCGCCAGCAGCTTGGGGGGGCGTCTGAACACTGAAGCTTTCTTT.

As concerns this clone: At one of its ends the junction is not consistent with the germline gene, which may arise from a read error. The chain employs TRBV7-7 and TRBJ2-2; D is possibly TRBD1 (5 bases). Germline loops: CDR1 SSHAT, CDR2 FNYEAQ (reference sequence). The CDR3 is 16 amino acids. The CDR3 region has the DNA TGTGCTAGCAGCCCCAGGGTAGAGCTCGCAACCGGGGAGCTGTTTTTT. The encoded protein is CASSPRVELATGELFF.

This clone was counted at least ten times. This chain joins TRBV9 and TRBJ1-6, with TRBD1 as a possible D gene (6 bases). The V end lost 0 bases, the J end lost 5 bases, and 6 bases lay between the germline ends. This CDR3 contains 14 residues. The germline gives CDR1 SGDLS, CDR2 YYNGEE. The CDR3, as DNA: TGTGCCAGCAGCGTAGCAGGGGATAATTCACCCCTCCACTTT. Protein sequence: CASSVAGDNSPLHF. Based on the CDR3 plus reference TRBV9 and TRBJ1-6, the full variable domain is DSGVTQTPKHLITATGQRVTLRCSPRSGDLSVYWYQQSLDQGLQFLIQYYNGEERAKGNILERFSAQQFPDLHSELNLSSLELGDSALYFCASSVAGDNSPLHFGNGTRLTVT.

This chain joins TRBV5-5 and TRBJ2-1; 12 bases line up with TRBD2. The CDR3 has 15 amino acids. Trimming removed 5 bases from V and 9 bases from J; junction bases left unmatched: 9. The germline CDR1 and CDR2 sequences are SGHKS and YYEKEE (reference sequence). The CDR3 DNA follows: TGTGCCAGCAGGGTAAATGGACTAGCGGGGTTTGAGCAGTTCTTC. Encoded protein: CASRVNGLAGFEQFF. Filled out from reference TRBV5-5 and TRBJ2-1, the complete variable domain reads DAGVTQSPTHLIKTRGQQVTLRCSPISGHKSVSWYQQVLGQGPQFIFQYYEKEERGRGNFPDRFSARQFPNYSSELNVNALLLGDSALYLCASRVNGLAGFEQFFGPGTRLTVL.

V and J are TRBV6-1 and TRBJ2-3; 9 nucleotides line up with TRBD2. CDR3 length: 17 residues. The germline V gene has CDR1 MNHNS and CDR2 SASEGT. Trimming took 1 base from V and 0 from J; bases not matched to a gene: 5. Here the CDR3 reads CASSEVKAGGSTDTQYF. For the CDR3, the DNA is TGTGCCAGCAGTGAAGTGAAGGCGGGGGGGAGCACAGATACGCAGTATTTT.

The CDR3 bases are TGTGCCAGCAGGAGGGGACAGGACCCCTCTAATGAGCAGTTCTTC. It is translated as CASRRGQDPSNEQFF. The J gene is TRBJ2-1, the V gene TRBV6-5; the match to TRBD1 covers 8 bases. With 6 bases clipped from V and 7 bases from J, the junction kept 11 bases outside the gene matches. This CDR3 has 15 residues. From germline, CDR1 is MNHEY and CDR2 SVGAGI.

The genes are TRBV5-6 and TRBJ2-7, with 14 nucleotides matching TRBD2. V was pared by 3 bases and J by 5 bases, with 7 bases of the junction left unmatched. Germline V gives CDR1 SGHDT, CDR2 YYEEEE. This CDR3 has 16 residues. In nucleotides, the CDR3 is TGTGCCAGCAGCTGGACTAGCGGGGGGTCACTCCACGAGCAGTACTTC. Translation: CASSWTSGGSLHEQYF.

This clone was detected a few times. DNA for the CDR3: TGTGCCAGCAGTGAATCCCGGGACTATGGCTACACCTTC. Translating it yields CASSESRDYGYTF. J is TRBJ1-2 and V is TRBV2; D is undetermined. The CDR3 extends over 13 amino acids. Trimming left V 2 bases short and J 3 bases short, with 7 bases between. Germline values: CDR1 SNHLY, CDR2 FYNNEI.

The chain joins TRBV19 to TRBJ1-2; tentatively, D is TRBD1 (6 bases). Trimming cost V 4 bases and J 6 bases, with 15 bases left between them. This CDR3 spans 14 amino acids. Germline V gene data show CDR1 as LNHDA and CDR2 as SQIVND (reference sequence). CDR3 nucleotide sequence: TGTGCCAGTAGTAGCACAGGGATTACGAATGGCTACACCTTC. Its protein is CASSSTGITNGYTF.

This chain uses TRBV28 with TRBJ2-7; TRBD1 matches at 9 bases. The CDR3 contains 14 residues. Germline lookup yields CDR1 MDHEN and CDR2 SYDVKM. Germline trimming cut 2 bases from V and 6 bases from J; bases unmatched to any gene: 5. CDR3 sequence: CASSLGGQGGEQYF. CDR3 bases: TGTGCCAGCAGTTTAGGGGGACAGGGAGGCGAGCAGTACTTC.

This chain joins TRBV5-4 and TRBJ1-1; D perhaps matches TRBD1 (5 bases). V lost 4 bases and J lost 0, with 13 bases in between. This CDR3 contains 15 residues. Germline assignment: CDR1 SGHNT and CDR2 YYREEE (reference sequence). The CDR3 is CASSLTRGMNTEAFF. The CDR3 region has the DNA TGTGCCAGCAGCCTTACCCGGGGGATGAACACTGAAGCTTTCTTT.

The chain links TRBV7-3 to TRBJ2-3; 9 bases fit TRBD1. Trimming cost V 5 bases and J 1 base; bases outside gene matches: 7. The CDR3 has 16 amino acids. Germline V gives CDR1 SGHTA, CDR2 FQGTGA. The chain's CDR3 is CASSPYRGQGTDTQYF. The CDR3 region has the DNA TGTGCCAGCAGCCCCTACAGGGGGCAAGGCACAGATACGCAGTATTTT.

The V and J genes are TRBV12-3 or TRBV12-4 and TRBJ1-1; tentative D call: TRBD1 (5 bases). This CDR3 region has 11 residues. CDR3 amino acids: CGGGRDPEAFF. CDR3 in DNA: TGTGGCGGGGGTCGGGACCCTGAAGCTTTCTTT.

This rearrangement joins TRBV7-6 to TRBJ2-2; D is possibly TRBD1 (6 bases). Germline V gene data show CDR1 as SGHVS and CDR2 as FNYEAQ. The germline V and J ends were trimmed by 5 bases and 0 bases, with 22 bases remaining between them. The CDR3 is made up of 19 amino acids. The CDR3 DNA follows: TGTGCCAGCAGCCCCTTGGGGTGGGGGCGGGCGACGAACACCGGGGAGCTGTTTTTT. Translated: CASSPLGWGRATNTGELFF. The full variable domain, rest sourced from reference TRBV7-6 and TRBJ2-2, is GAGVSQSPRYKVTKRGQDVALRCDPISGHVSLYWYRQALGQGPEFLTYFNYEAQQDKSGLPNDRFSAERPEGSISTLTIQRTEQRDSAMYRCASSPLGWGRATNTGELFFGEGSRLTVL.

The V and J genes are TRBV6-6 and TRBJ1-5; 11 bases align to TRBD1. The V gene end was trimmed by 7 bases and the J gene end by 7 bases; junction bases not matched to a gene: 6. CDR1 MNHNY and CDR2 SVGAGI come from the germline V gene (reference sequence). The CDR3 is made up of 14 amino acids. CDR3: CASIQGQGGQPQHF. Here the CDR3 DNA reads TGTGCCAGCATCCAGGGACAGGGGGGCCAGCCCCAGCATTTT.

This sequence joins TRBV9 and TRBJ1-2; weak D call: TRBD1 (5 bases). V was cut by 0 bases and J by 5 bases, with 14 bases left in between. The CDR3 contains 15 residues. Germline CDR1 reads SGDLS; CDR2 reads YYNGEE. CDR3 loop: CASSVGTGGGYGYTF. In DNA form, the CDR3 reads TGTGCCAGCAGCGTAGGAACGGGGGGTGGATATGGCTACACCTTC.

V and J are TRBV4-3 and TRBJ1-1; 9 bases are a match to TRBD1. CDR1 and CDR2 (germline): LGHNA, YSLEER. J lost 6 bases, V lost 5 bases, and 13 bases had no gene match. This CDR3 has 16 residues. The CDR3 sequence: CASSTLGGTGRSEAFF. For the CDR3, the DNA is TGCGCCAGCAGCACTCTAGGAGGGACAGGGCGGTCTGAAGCTTTCTTT.

This chain uses TRBV30 with TRBJ1-2; perhaps TRBD1 as D (6 bases). The CDR3 runs to 13 residues. The ends were cut back, 0 bases at V and 7 bases at J, with 12 bases in the middle. From germline, CDR1 is GTSNPN and CDR2 SVGIG (reference sequence). CDR3 nucleotide sequence: TGTGCCTGGAGTGTAGGCGGGGGCGGTGGCTACACCTTC. Its protein is CAWSVGGGGGYTF.